These 17 T cell receptor beta chains came from one sample sequenced in a study of CD8+CD57+ T cells in acquired aplastic anemia. Using genomic DNA as the template, TCR beta VDJ and CDR3 profiling was carried out. From the reads, TCRdb called clonotypes with MiXCR, one entry per CDR3 protein. The sample lists 150,000 to 200,000 distinct CDR3 sequences; around 45% were seen once. The sample consisted of sorted CD4+, CD8+, or CD8+CD57+ T cells (not recorded which) from PBMCs. Every receptor here comes from a human donor in good health.

This clonotype was detected ten times or more. V is TRBV20-1 and J is TRBJ2-3; D uncertain. CDR1 and CDR2 from the germline V gene are DFQATT and SNEGSKA (reference sequence). V dropped 2 bases and J dropped 2 bases, with 17 bases sitting between them. This CDR3 contains 16 residues. The CDR3 loop reads CSARPPNTGYTDTQYF. CDR3 nucleotides: TGCAGTGCTAGACCCCCGAACACTGGGTACACAGATACGCAGTATTTT.

The rearrangement uses TRBV3-1 and TRBJ1-6, with D unresolved. Trimming left V 5 bases short and J 0 bases short, with 14 bases between. Germline V lookup: CDR1 LGHDT, CDR2 YNNKEL (reference sequence). This CDR3 is built from 17 residues. The CDR3 reads CASSGRVGSSYNSPLHF. The CDR3 DNA is TGTGCCAGCAGCGGAAGAGTAGGAAGCTCCTATAATTCACCCCTCCACTTT.

The V gene is TRBV30, the J gene TRBJ1-1; the match to TRBD1 covers 7 bases. The CDR3 loop spans 14 amino acids. Trimming took 2 bases from V and 10 from J; bases not matched to a gene: 13. Germline-derived CDR1 and CDR2 are GTSNPN and SVGIG (reference sequence). CDR3 sequence reads: CAWSPKRQGPRAFF. CDR3 DNA: TGTGCCTGGAGTCCCAAAAGACAGGGCCCTAGAGCTTTCTTT.

In DNA form, the CDR3 reads TGCAGTGCTAGTGCCTCGGGACGGACAAACTATGGCTACACCTTC. The encoded protein is CSASASGRTNYGYTF. The chain has TRBV20-1 and TRBJ1-2, with D tentatively TRBD1 (5 bases). This CDR3 is built from 15 residues. Germline CDR1 and CDR2: DFQATT and SNEGSKA (reference sequence). Trimming took 3 bases from V and 2 from J, leaving 16 bases between them.

Ten or more counts support this clonotype. This chain links TRBV20-1 with TRBJ1-1, with unresolved D. Germline V lookup: CDR1 DFQATT, CDR2 SNEGSKA (reference sequence). The CDR3 runs 14 residues. V was cut by 4 bases and J by 1 base, with 13 bases left in between. CDR3 coding DNA: TGCAGTGCTATACCTTCTTGGAGGAACACTGAAGCTTTCTTT. Translated, it gives CSAIPSWRNTEAFF.

This clonotype has ten or more counts. The genes are TRBV7-9 and TRBJ1-5; D might be TRBD1 (6 bases). Trimming took off 5 bases at V and 7 bases at J, with 18 bases between the two ends. CDR1 and CDR2 from the germline V gene are SEHNR and FQNEAQ (reference sequence). The CDR3 is 15 amino acids. CDR3 in amino acids: CASSNQGGDSQPQHF. The DNA of the CDR3 is TGTGCCAGCAGCAACCAAGGGGGGGACTCCCAGCCCCAGCATTTT.

This clonotype was found a few times. The chain has TRBV15 and TRBJ1-2; D is ambiguous. The CDR3 has 16 amino acids. Trimming took off 1 base at V and 2 bases at J, with 14 bases between the two ends. Germline assignment: CDR1 LNHNV and CDR2 YYDKDF (reference sequence). CDR3 region: CATSRGGAALNYGYTF. In DNA, the CDR3 is TGTGCCACCAGCAGAGGTGGAGCAGCCCTAAACTATGGCTACACCTTC. The full variable domain, rest sourced from reference TRBV15 and TRBJ1-2, is DAMVIQNPRYQVTQFGKPVTLSCSQTLNHNVMYWYQQKSSQAPKLLFHYYDKDFNNEADTPDNFQSRRPNTSFCFLDIRSPGLGDTAMYLCATSRGGAALNYGYTFGSGTRLTVV.

The chain recombines TRBV10-1 with TRBJ1-5, with 9 bases fitting TRBD1. The germline V gene has CDR1 WNHNN and CDR2 SYGVQD (reference sequence). The CDR3 covers 17 residues. With V trimmed by 6 bases and J by 0 bases, 9 bases remained unmatched. CDR3 loop: CASRIGTGKHSNQPQHF. The CDR3 DNA follows: TGCGCCAGCAGAATCGGGACAGGGAAACATAGCAATCAGCCCCAGCATTTT.

This clonotype appeared many times. The chain couples TRBV14 to TRBJ1-2; D is unclear. Germline V gene sequence: CDR1 SGHDN, CDR2 FVKESK. V dropped 1 base and J dropped 4 bases, with 16 bases sitting between them. The CDR3 sequence is 16 residues long. The CDR3 DNA follows: TGTGCCAGCAGCCAAGTGTTACGTCAGCGAGGCTATGGCTACACCTTC. This translates into CASSQVLRQRGYGYTF.

The gene calls are TRBV2 and TRBJ2-7; TRBD1 agrees at 7 bases. The trim removed 8 bases at V and 2 bases at J, leaving 9 bases unmatched. The CDR3 sequence is 14 residues long. Germline CDR1 reads SNHLY; CDR2 reads FYNNEI. CDR3 in DNA: TGTGCCAGCCGACCAGGGACAGCGGCCTACGAGCAGTACTTC. It codes for CASRPGTAAYEQYF.

The table lists this clonotype with many counts. The rearrangement links TRBV20-1 to TRBJ2-3, with D tentatively TRBD1 or TRBD2 (5 bases each). This CDR3 has 14 residues. Germline V gives CDR1 DFQATT, CDR2 SNEGSKA (reference sequence). V shed 6 bases and J shed 6 bases, with 19 bases lying between them. CDR3 in DNA: TGCAGTGCACCCCGGGACCGCGAGGGCGATACGCAGTATTTT. As protein: CSAPRDREGDTQYF.

This clonotype was observed a few times. The chain links TRBV7-2 to TRBJ1-1; TRBD1 might be the D (6 bases). Trimming removed 4 bases from V and 8 bases from J, with 20 bases in between. Germline-derived CDR1 and CDR2 are SGHTA and FQGNSA. The CDR3 is made up of 15 amino acids. The CDR3: CASSSPVQGIMEAFF. In nucleotides, the CDR3 is TGTGCCAGCAGCTCTCCGGTACAGGGTATTATGGAAGCTTTCTTT. Variable domain in full (rest from reference TRBV7-2 and TRBJ1-1): GAGVSQSPSNKVTEKGKDVELRCDPISGHTALYWYRQSLGQGLEFLIYFQGNSAPDKSGLPSDRFSAERTGGSVSTLTIQRTQQEDSAVYLCASSSPVQGIMEAFFGQGTRLTVV.

About this clonotype: A read error is possible here, since a much larger clone lies one base away. The chain employs TRBV5-4 and TRBJ1-1; possibly TRBD1 for D (5 bases). CDR1 and CDR2 (germline): SGHNT, YYREEE (reference sequence). The germline V and J ends were trimmed by 4 bases and 4 bases, with 17 bases remaining between them. This CDR3 is 15 amino acids long. The CDR3 nucleotides are TGTGCCAGCAGCCGACGGGACTGGGAGACCACTGAAGCTTTCTTT. As protein: CASSRRDWETTEAFF.

The chain uses TRBV5-6 and TRBJ2-7, with unresolved D. Trimming removed 4 bases at V and 2 bases at J, with 10 bases between. This CDR3 is 13 amino acids long. Germline V gene lookup returns CDR1 SGHDT and CDR2 YYEEEE. The CDR3 DNA is TGTGCCAGCAGCCCCGGTGTGACCTACGAGCAGTACTTC. Its protein product is CASSPGVTYEQYF.

The V gene is TRBV15, the J gene TRBJ1-5, with 7 bases lining up with TRBD1. This CDR3 has 14 residues. Germline V lookup: CDR1 LNHNV, CDR2 YYDKDF (reference sequence). Trimming removed 9 bases from V and 0 bases from J; junction bases left unmatched: 5. For the CDR3, the DNA is TGTGCCACGGGGGGGACAGATAGCAATCAGCCCCAGCATTTT. Protein product: CATGGTDSNQPQHF.

The sample holds many counts of this clonotype. This chain joins TRBV20-1 and TRBJ2-7; possibly TRBD2 for D (5 bases). This CDR3 contains 14 residues. Looked up from germline, CDR1 is DFQATT and CDR2 is SNEGSKA (reference sequence). The V end lost 3 bases, the J end lost 0 bases, and 12 bases lay between the germline ends. The DNA of the CDR3 is TGCAGTGCTAGGGAGGCGGGCCGCTCCTACGAGCAGTACTTC. This gives the protein CSAREAGRSYEQYF.

The chain uses TRBV20-1 and TRBJ2-5, with a tentative D call TRBD2 (6 bases). Germline V gene lookup returns CDR1 DFQATT and CDR2 SNEGSKA (reference sequence). The CDR3 consists of 16 residues. The V and J ends lost 3 bases and 1 base respectively, with 18 bases between them. CDR3: CSARGGGRTLQETQYF. As DNA, the CDR3 is TGCAGTGCTAGGGGGGGTGGACGGACACTCCAAGAGACCCAGTACTTC.